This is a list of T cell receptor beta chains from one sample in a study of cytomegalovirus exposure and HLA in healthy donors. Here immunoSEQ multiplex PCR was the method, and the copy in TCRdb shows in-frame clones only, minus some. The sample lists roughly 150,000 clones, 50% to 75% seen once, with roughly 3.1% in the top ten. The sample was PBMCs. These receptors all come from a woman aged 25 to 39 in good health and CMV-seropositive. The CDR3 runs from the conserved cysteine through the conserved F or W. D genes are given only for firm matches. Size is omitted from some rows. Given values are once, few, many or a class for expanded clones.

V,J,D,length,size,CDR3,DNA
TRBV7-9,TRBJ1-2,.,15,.,CASSLAGGPGYGYTF,TGTGCCAGCAGCTTAGCGGGGGGGCCCGGCTATGGCTACACCTTC
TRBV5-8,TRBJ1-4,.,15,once,CASSLQGRRDEKLFF,TGTGCCAGCAGCCTACAGGGTCGGCGCGATGAAAAACTGTTTTTT
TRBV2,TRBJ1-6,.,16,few,CASSGRWQRNNSPLHF,TGTGCCAGCAGTGGACGTTGGCAGCGGAATAATTCACCCCTCCACTTT
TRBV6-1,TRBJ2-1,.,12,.,CASHRSGNEQFF,TGTGCCAGCCATAGGTCGGGCAATGAGCAGTTCTTC
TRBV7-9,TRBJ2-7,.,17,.,CASSLARISALSYEQYF,TGTGCCAGCAGCTTAGCGCGTATCAGCGCCCTCTCCTACGAGCAGTACTTC
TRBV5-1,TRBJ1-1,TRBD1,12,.,CASSPQGPEAFF,TGCGCCAGCAGCCCACAGGGGCCTGAAGCTTTCTTT
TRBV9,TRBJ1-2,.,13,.,CASSVGDNPLIFF,TGTGCCAGCAGCGTAGGGGACAACCCCCTTATCTTCTTC
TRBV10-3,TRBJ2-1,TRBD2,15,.,CATQEREGTYNEQFF,TGTGCCACGCAGGAGCGGGAGGGCACCTACAATGAGCAGTTCTTC
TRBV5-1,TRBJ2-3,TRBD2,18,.,CASSLGTSGGASTDTQYF,TGCGCCAGCAGCTTGGGGACTAGCGGGGGTGCTAGCACAGATACGCAGTATTTT
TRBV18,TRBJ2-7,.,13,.,CASSPTGSGEQYF,TGTGCCAGCTCACCGACTGGGTCGGGCGAGCAGTACTTC
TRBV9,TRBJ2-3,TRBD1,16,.,CASSVTPTGGMGTQYF,TGTGCCAGCAGCGTTACACCGACAGGGGGCATGGGTACGCAGTATTTT
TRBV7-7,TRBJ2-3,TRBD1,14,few,CASSFTGATDTQYF,TGTGCTAGCAGCTTTACAGGGGCCACAGATACGCAGTATTTT